This TCR beta chain was identified during a study of cytomegalovirus exposure and HLA in healthy donors. Germline V gene data show CDR1 as SEHNR and CDR2 as FQNEAQ (reference sequence). With 1 base removed from V and 1 base from J, the gap between germline ends came to 10 bases. The CDR3 sequence is 15 residues long. It was with 60 Vbeta and 13 Jbeta primers that the PCR ran. In the original analysis: Tens of millions of unique TCR beta chains, roughly 11 million of them shared, were counted by a later analysis. TCRdb's table, derived via immunoSEQ multiplex PCR, lists solely in-frame clones and lacks some. That table supplies the V and J calls and clone size; D and trimming were determined from the DNA. The sample holds around 130,000 clones. With regard to this clone: Its target is not known.

Study-level results: For most subjects, TCR beta sequences were reported to predict HLA-A and HLA-B alleles with accuracy. Later findings reportedly placed an Asian-associated ancestry cluster below the approximately 670-donor mean for N-insertions. Most CMV-associated TCR beta chains appeared HLA-restricted in a later analysis.

The V gene is TRBV7-9, the J gene TRBJ1-1; D is perhaps TRBD1 (5 bases). The specimen was PBMCs. The receptor was derived from an older woman in good health and CMV-seronegative. This CDR3 reads CASSLVSTGNTEAFF. For the CDR3, the DNA is TGTGCCAGCAGCTTAGTGAGCACAGGGAACACTGAAGCTTTCTTT.